The sequence of this TCR beta chain was determined in a study of blood T cell repertoires in COVID-19. The wider study: Some COVID-19 samples were acute and others convalescent; all came from the United States, Italy and Spain. T cells, B-cell-depleted T cells, or PBMCs supplied cDNA or gDNA.

Germline CDR1 and CDR2: MNHEY and SMNVEV (reference sequence). The CDR3 spans 13 residues. Losses at the gene ends were 8 bases for V and 6 bases for J; bases not matched to a gene: 10. In the authors' workflow: Estimated nucleated cell counts came from reference gene primer amplification. The table came from immunoSEQ multiplex PCR; TCRdb's copy has only in-frame clones and leaves some out. V, J and clone size reflect that table, while D and trimming were determined from the DNA. The table shows about 50,000 clones, with approximately 92% occurring only once. This clonotype originated in a woman aged 55-75 years with COVID-19, enrolled during active disease. J is TRBJ2-7 and V is TRBV27, with 7 bases identical to TRBD1. Sequencing was done on a sample of peripheral blood. The CDR3, as DNA: TGTGCCAGCCTGGGCCAGGGGGTGCGCGAGCAGTACTTC. This gives the protein CASLGQGVREQYF.